Reported below is one T cell receptor beta chain. Here immunoSEQ multiplex PCR was the method, and the copy in TCRdb shows in-frame clones only, minus some. Of approximately 94,000 clones detected, roughly 84% appear once; the ten largest clones hold roughly 18%. This entry comes from a study of control samples from healthy donors and cancer patients. The CDR3 runs 13 residues. V lost 5 bases to trimming and J lost 7 bases, with 9 bases between them. Germline CDR1 SGHTA, CDR2 FQGNSA. The receptor was derived from a woman in her forties or fifties in good health. V and J are TRBV7-2 and TRBJ1-6, with D possibly TRBD1 on 5 matching bases. Specimen: blood. CDR3 residues: CASSKRGNSPLHF. Written as DNA, the CDR3 is TGTGCCAGCAGCAAGAGGGGCAATTCACCCCTCCACTTT.